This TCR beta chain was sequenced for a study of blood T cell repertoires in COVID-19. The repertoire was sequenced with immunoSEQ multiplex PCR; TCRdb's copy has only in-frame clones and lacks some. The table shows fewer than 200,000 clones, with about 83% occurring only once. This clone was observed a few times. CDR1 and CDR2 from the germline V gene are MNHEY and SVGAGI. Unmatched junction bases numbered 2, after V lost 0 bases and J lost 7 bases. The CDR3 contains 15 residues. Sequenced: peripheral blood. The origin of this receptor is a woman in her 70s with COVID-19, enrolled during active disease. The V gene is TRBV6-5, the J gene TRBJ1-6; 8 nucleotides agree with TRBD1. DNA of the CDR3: TGTGCCAGCAGTTACTCGACAGGGGACAATTCACCCCTCCACTTT. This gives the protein CASSYSTGDNSPLHF.